The 13 T cell receptor beta chains reported below all come from one sample, sequenced in a study of CD8 T cells in Susac syndrome. cDNA came from around 0.5 to 1 ug RNA primed by random hexamers. One entry per CDR3 protein results from TCRdb running MiXCR on the immunoSEQ multiplex PCR reads. This table holds about 300,000 distinct CDR3 sequences, 92% found once. The sequenced sample consisted of CD4+ T cells from PBMCs. The receptors originated from a human donor with multiple sclerosis.

The genes are TRBV20-1 and TRBJ2-3; the match to TRBD2 covers 16 bases. Trimming cost V 2 bases and J 1 base; bases outside gene matches: 9. The CDR3 has 19 amino acids. CDR1 and CDR2 (germline): DFQATT, SNEGSKA (reference sequence). The CDR3 sequence: CSARSVGLAGGQGTDTQYF. The CDR3 coding sequence is TGCAGTGCTAGATCTGTGGGACTAGCGGGGGGGCAGGGCACAGATACGCAGTATTTT.

This chain links TRBV2 with TRBJ2-1; D is ambiguous. CDR1 is SNHLY and CDR2 is FYNNEI in the germline V gene. The CDR3 runs 14 residues. V was pared by 7 bases and J by 0 bases, with 10 bases between. The DNA of the CDR3 is TGTGCCAGCAAAGGGCCTAGCTCCTACAATGAGCAGTTCTTC. Protein sequence: CASKGPSSYNEQFF.

This clonotype has only one observation. The chain carries TRBV6-6 and TRBJ1-1, with no clear D. The germline V and J ends were trimmed by 0 bases and 10 bases, with 9 bases remaining between them. There are 12 residues in the CDR3. In germline, CDR1 is MNHNY, CDR2 SVGAGI (reference sequence). The CDR3 is CASSYSSQVAFF. CDR3 nucleotide sequence: TGTGCCAGCAGTTACTCGAGTCAGGTAGCTTTCTTT.

The chain combines TRBV29-1 with TRBJ1-3, with D perhaps TRBD1 (6 bases). The V gene lost 3 bases and the J gene lost 4 bases, with 16 bases spanning the gap. This CDR3 contains 15 residues. Germline V CDR1 and CDR2: SQVTM, ANQGSEA. The CDR3 loop is CSVDSAGQGGNTIYF. In DNA form, the CDR3 reads TGCAGCGTTGATTCGGCAGGCCAGGGGGGAAACACCATATATTTT.

This clonotype has only one observation. This sequence joins TRBV18 and TRBJ1-1, with D perhaps TRBD1 (5 bases). Germline V gene data show CDR1 as KGHSH and CDR2 as LQKENI. The length of the CDR3 is 16 residues. With 3 bases removed from V and 3 bases from J, the gap between germline ends came to 17 bases. Written as DNA, the CDR3 is TGTGCCAGCTCACCGCTACCGGGCCAAGGGGACACTGAAGCTTTCTTT. As protein: CASSPLPGQGDTEAFF.

This chain links TRBV18 with TRBJ1-5; 7 positions match TRBD1. The CDR3 totals 13 residues. Per the germline V gene, CDR1 is KGHSH and CDR2 is LQKENI. V dropped 6 bases and J dropped 5; count of bases not matched to a gene: 4. This CDR3 is CASSTGPHQPQHF. The CDR3 coding sequence is TGTGCCAGCTCGACAGGGCCCCATCAGCCCCAGCATTTT.

This sequence joins TRBV23-1 and TRBJ1-5, with D unclear. TRBV23-1 counts as an open reading frame of uncertain function. V shed 1 base and J shed 8 bases, with 15 bases lying between them. This CDR3 spans 15 amino acids. The CDR3 here is CASSQFRPRCEPQHF. For the CDR3, the DNA is TGCGCCAGCAGTCAATTTAGGCCCCGGTGCGAGCCCCAGCATTTT.

The count of this clonotype is one. The chain uses TRBV29-1 and TRBJ1-1; unclear D gene. Trimming took off 7 bases at V and 2 bases at J, with 17 bases between the two ends. CDR1 and CDR2 (germline): SQVTM, ANQGSEA. The length of the CDR3 is 14 residues. This CDR3 reads CSASRVAVNTEAFF. The CDR3 DNA follows: TGCAGCGCCTCTAGGGTGGCGGTAAACACTGAAGCTTTCTTT. Filled out from reference TRBV29-1 and TRBJ1-1, the complete variable domain reads SAVISQKPSRDICQRGTSLTIQCQVDSQVTMMFWYRQQPGQSLTLIATANQGSEATYESGFVIDKFPISRPNLTFSTLTVSNMSPEDSSIYLCSASRVAVNTEAFFGQGTRLTVV.

The CDR3, as DNA: TGTGCCAGCAGCCAAGATCTGGCAGGGAACACTGAAGCTTTCTTT. As protein: CASSQDLAGNTEAFF. The chain uses TRBV4-2 and TRBJ1-1, with D uncertain. Germline V gene lookup returns CDR1 LGHNA and CDR2 YNFKEQ. The CDR3 covers 15 residues. Trimming stripped 0 bases from V and 1 base from J, with 9 bases between.

The CDR3: CASSEAVGGLQPQHF. In DNA, the CDR3 is TGTGCCAGCAGTGAAGCGGTAGGGGGGCTACAGCCCCAGCATTTT. The rearrangement joins TRBV2 to TRBJ1-5, with D possibly TRBD1 on 6 matching bases. CDR1 SNHLY and CDR2 FYNNEI come from the germline V gene. CDR3 length: 15 amino acids. The V and J ends lost 0 bases and 7 bases respectively, with 13 bases between them.

The sample holds one count of this clonotype. This sequence joins TRBV5-1 and TRBJ2-1, with 7 nucleotides matching TRBD1. CDR3 length: 16 residues. V shed 0 bases, J shed 4 bases, and the junction held 7 bases outside the gene matches. Germline V gives CDR1 SGHRS, CDR2 YFSETQ. The CDR3 reads CASSLGPQGEYNEQFF. The CDR3 DNA follows: TGCGCCAGCAGCTTGGGGCCGCAGGGGGAATACAATGAGCAGTTCTTC.

This clonotype turned up a few times. The chain has TRBV12-3 or TRBV12-4 and TRBJ2-2, with TRBD2 matching 11 bases. CDR3 size: 16 residues. V trimming: 2 bases; J trimming: 7 bases; junction bases outside the gene matches: 6. CDR3 DNA: TGTGCCAGCAGTTTAAGACTAGCGGGGACGGGCGGGGAGCTGTTTTTT. Translating gives CASSLRLAGTGGELFF.

The chain combines TRBV7-6 with TRBJ2-3, with 7 nucleotides matching TRBD2. V trimming: 3 bases; J trimming: 6 bases; junction bases outside the gene matches: 9. Germline V gene data show CDR1 as SGHVS and CDR2 as FNYEAQ. CDR3 length: 15 residues. The CDR3 here is CASSFGGRALDTQYF. The CDR3 bases are TGTGCCAGCAGCTTCGGGGGGAGGGCCCTTGATACGCAGTATTTT. Using reference TRBV7-6 and TRBJ2-3 for the parts outside the CDR3, the full variable domain is GAGVSQSPRYKVTKRGQDVALRCDPISGHVSLYWYRQALGQGPEFLTYFNYEAQQDKSGLPNDRFSAERPEGSISTLTIQRTEQRDSAMYRCASSFGGRALDTQYFGPGTRLTVL.